One sample yielded the 11 T cell receptor beta chains listed below, sequenced in a study of cytomegalovirus exposure and HLA in healthy donors. Use of 60 Vbeta and 13 Jbeta primers characterized the PCR. Assay: immunoSEQ multiplex PCR; the TCRdb copy retains only in-frame clones and omits some. The table includes 60,000 to 90,000 clones, roughly 84% detected once. Sequenced material: PBMCs. Receptor source: an older man in good health and CMV-seropositive.

The rearrangement uses TRBV9 and TRBJ2-7; no clear D. The germline V gene has CDR1 SGDLS and CDR2 YYNGEE. The CDR3 is made up of 14 amino acids. V was shortened by 1 base and J by 1 base, with 9 bases between the two germline ends. CDR3 DNA: TGTGCCAGCAGCGTAAGCAGCGCGTCCTACGAGCAGTACTTC. Translated: CASSVSSASYEQYF.

This rearrangement joins TRBV7-3 to TRBJ2-5; 7 nucleotides match TRBD1. The CDR3 covers 14 residues. V lost 4 bases, J lost 4 bases, and 6 bases stayed unmatched. Germline V gene sequence: CDR1 SGHTA, CDR2 FQGTGA. The CDR3 nucleotides read TGTGCCAGCAGCTCACAGGGGTTCGGAGAGACCCAGTACTTC. It translates to CASSSQGFGETQYF.

This chain joins TRBV21-1 and TRBJ1-6. TRBV21-1 is assigned pseudogene status. The CDR3 contains 15 residues. The CDR3 loop is CASTAGCDDDSPLHF. The CDR3 DNA is TGTGCCAGCACCGCGGGCTGTGACGATGATTCACCCCTCCACTTT.

The CDR3 DNA is TGTGCCAGCAAAGGCAGGTCCTACGAGCAGTACTTC. Protein product: CASKGRSYEQYF. The V gene is TRBV27, the J gene TRBJ2-7; D not certain. Trimming took off 7 bases at V and 1 base at J, with 8 bases between the two ends. CDR1 is MNHEY, CDR2 SMNVEV, per germline (reference sequence). CDR3 length: 12 amino acids.

The chain combines TRBV19 with TRBJ2-5; TRBD1 matches 12 bases. Germline loops: CDR1 LNHDA, CDR2 SQIVND (reference sequence). The CDR3 totals 15 residues. V shed 3 bases, J shed 4 bases, and the junction held 3 bases outside the gene matches. DNA for the CDR3: TGTGCCAGTAGTATGGGACAGGGGGCCGGAGAGACCCAGTACTTC. Translation: CASSMGQGAGETQYF.

J is TRBJ2-3 and V is TRBV7-3, with 11 positions matching TRBD2. The CDR3 totals 14 residues. Germline values: CDR1 SGHTA, CDR2 FQGTGA. With V trimmed by 5 bases and J by 3 bases, 1 base remained unmatched. CDR3 in DNA: TGTGCCAGCAGCCCTAGCGGGGGGACAGATACGCAGTATTTT. Translating gives CASSPSGGTDTQYF.

This clone was seen more than once but under ten times. The rearrangement links TRBV19 to TRBJ2-1, with 9 bases identical to TRBD2. The CDR3 has 16 residues. The germline V gene has CDR1 LNHDA and CDR2 SQIVND (reference sequence). Trimming removed 5 bases from V and 8 bases from J; junction bases left unmatched: 13. The CDR3 DNA follows: TGTGCCAGTAGTGATCGCGGGAGGGCCACAGGTGATGAGCAGTTCTTC. As protein: CASSDRGRATGDEQFF.

Only one count was recorded for this clone. This rearrangement joins TRBV4-3 to TRBJ2-2, with 9 nucleotides matching TRBD1. V lost 0 bases, J lost 1 base, and 3 bases stayed unmatched. The CDR3 consists of 17 residues. Germline V gene sequence: CDR1 LGHNA, CDR2 YSLEER. The CDR3 sequence is CASSQDGDRENTGELFF. CDR3 DNA: TGCGCCAGCAGCCAAGATGGGGACAGGGAGAACACCGGGGAGCTGTTTTTT.

The chain recombines TRBV7-2 with TRBJ1-1; no clear D gene. Germline-derived CDR1 and CDR2 are SGHTA and FQGNSA. Trimming left V 3 bases short and J 2 bases short, with 10 bases between. The CDR3 is 14 residues long. The CDR3 is CASSFESFNTEAFF. In DNA form, the CDR3 reads TGTGCCAGCAGCTTTGAGTCCTTTAACACTGAAGCTTTCTTT.

The chain couples TRBV19 to TRBJ2-1; 8 nucleotides line up with TRBD2. CDR1 is LNHDA and CDR2 is SQIVND in the germline V gene (reference sequence). The CDR3 runs 16 residues. The trim removed 3 bases at V and 6 bases at J, leaving 10 bases unmatched. The CDR3 DNA reads TGTGCCAGTAGTATCGGGTTAGGTCTAGCGGGCAATGAGCAGTTCTTC. The encoded protein is CASSIGLGLAGNEQFF.

The CDR3 nucleotides read TGTGCCAGCAGCTTAAGAGGATTCTATGGCTACACCTTC. Amino acids: CASSLRGFYGYTF. The chain links TRBV7-2 to TRBJ1-2; D is uncertain. V lost 2 bases, J lost 4 bases, and 8 bases lay in between. Germline CDR1 is SGHTA and CDR2 is FQGNSA. This CDR3 spans 13 amino acids.